Only one count was recorded for the clone carrying this TCR beta chain. Trimming at V came to 2 bases and at J to 3 bases, leaving 6 bases not matched to a gene. The CDR3 loop spans 16 amino acids. Germline V gives CDR1 SGHRS, CDR2 YFSETQ. Authors' data handling: How many nucleated cells were present was estimated from reference gene primer amplification. Assay: immunoSEQ multiplex PCR; the TCRdb copy retains only in-frame clones and omits some. V, J and clone size were drawn from that table, and D and trimming were deduced from the DNA. Of fewer than 350,000 clones listed, roughly 89% are singletons. These data originate in a study of blood T cell repertoires in COVID-19.

The sample consisted of PBMCs or T cells enriched from blood (not recorded which). This sequence originates from a man aged 60 to 69 who had recovered from COVID-19. The rearrangement uses TRBV5-1 and TRBJ2-1; 9 nucleotides agree with TRBD1. This CDR3 reads CASSFAGQGLYNEQFF. The CDR3 DNA reads as TGCGCCAGCAGCTTCGCCGGACAGGGGCTCTACAATGAGCAGTTCTTC.